This entry lists 17 T cell receptor beta chains sequenced from one sample in a study of beta chain features in type 1 diabetes. Study-wide findings and caveats: Moderate but significant shortening of TCRB CDR3s was recorded in all four CD4+ subsets from Type 1 diabetes patients.

Expressed TCRB transcripts were sequenced because the isolated RNA had all been reverse transcribed beforehand. Only in-frame clones appear in the TCRdb table, and some are missing; sequencing was by immunoSEQ multiplex PCR. The sample holds some 370,000 clones, 8.5% to 10% seen once. These receptors' targets are unknown. The sample was central memory CD4+ T cells from blood. The receptors stem from a man aged 25 to 40 with type 1 diabetes.

The J gene is TRBJ2-2, the V gene TRBV29-1; 9 bases are shared with TRBD2. CDR1 and CDR2 from the germline V gene are SQVTM and ANQGSEA. Losses at the gene ends were 5 bases for V and 3 bases for J; bases not matched to a gene: 7. The CDR3 is 15 amino acids. The CDR3 coding sequence is TGCAGCGTTCGTAGCGGGAGCACAGACACCGGGGAGCTGTTTTTT. It yields the protein CSVRSGSTDTGELFF.

In this sample, this clone turned up many times. V and J are TRBV18 and TRBJ2-7; 7 bases map to TRBD1. Germline V gene sequence: CDR1 KGHSH, CDR2 LQKENI. This CDR3 comprises 18 residues. Trimming at V came to 3 bases and at J to 4 bases, leaving 18 bases not matched to a gene. Here the CDR3 DNA reads TGTGCCAGCTCACCCCAAAGCCTACAGGGGTGGGATGGGTACGAGCAGTACTTC. Amino acids: CASSPQSLQGWDGYEQYF.

The V gene is TRBV4-3, the J gene TRBJ2-2; TRBD2 matches 7 bases. The germline gives CDR1 LGHNA, CDR2 YSLEER. V lost 3 bases to trimming and J lost 1 base; unmatched junction nucleotides: 11. The CDR3 loop spans 18 amino acids. CDR3 nucleotides: TGCGCCAGCAGCCATGAAATTCTAGCGGCCCTGAACACCGGGGAGCTGTTTTTT. The encoded protein is CASSHEILAALNTGELFF.

This clone was found many times. The V gene is TRBV19, the J gene TRBJ2-6; 7 bases fit TRBD1. The V and J ends lost 5 bases and 1 base, in that order; junction bases with no gene match: 8. This CDR3 is 17 amino acids long. Germline assignment: CDR1 LNHDA and CDR2 SQIVND (reference sequence). The CDR3 is CASSPEQGISGANVLTF. As DNA, the CDR3 is TGTGCCAGTAGTCCCGAACAGGGGATATCTGGGGCCAACGTCCTGACTTTC.

This clone was counted between two and nine times. The gene calls are TRBV28 and TRBJ2-7; no clear D gene. Germline lookup yields CDR1 MDHEN and CDR2 SYDVKM. There are 13 residues in the CDR3. The V gene lost 5 bases and the J gene lost 0 bases, with 8 bases spanning the gap. The DNA for the CDR3 is TGTGCCAGCAGTAAGACGTACTCCTACGAGCAGTACTTC. Amino acids: CASSKTYSYEQYF. The whole variable domain, remainder taken from reference TRBV28 and TRBJ2-7, is DVKVTQSSRYLVKRTGEKVFLECVQDMDHENMFWYRQDPGLGLRLIYFSYDVKMKEKGDIPEGYSVSREKKERFSLILESASTNQTSMYLCASSKTYSYEQYFGPGTRLTVT.

This clone was observed a few times. V is TRBV5-5 and J is TRBJ1-4; a possible D gene is TRBD1 (5 bases). The V and J ends lost 4 bases and 5 bases respectively, with 15 bases between them. There are 15 residues in the CDR3. Germline CDR1 and CDR2: SGHKS and YYEKEE (reference sequence). In nucleotides, the CDR3 is TGTGCCAGCAGCCCGCCGGGACGGACAAATGAAAAACTGTTTTTT. It is translated as CASSPPGRTNEKLFF.

This clone has more than one count but fewer than ten. V usage is TRBV30 and J usage is TRBJ1-5, with D possibly being TRBD1 (6 bases). Germline loops: CDR1 GTSNPN, CDR2 SVGIG (reference sequence). V was cut by 5 bases and J by 7 bases, with 18 bases left in between. This CDR3 is 14 amino acids long. The CDR3 loop is CAWQQGGDGQPQHF. CDR3 bases: TGTGCCTGGCAGCAAGGGGGGGATGGACAGCCCCAGCATTTT.

This chain joins TRBV29-1 and TRBJ1-4; D might be TRBD1 (5 bases). Germline V gene data show CDR1 as SQVTM and CDR2 as ANQGSEA. Between the trimmed V and J ends, which lost 7 bases and 1 base, there was a span of 19 bases. The CDR3 spans 16 residues. The CDR3: CSASGRGYGTNEKLFF. The CDR3 nucleotides read TGCAGCGCCTCAGGGCGCGGGTACGGAACTAATGAAAAACTGTTTTTT. The full variable domain, its missing parts supplied by reference TRBV29-1 and TRBJ1-4, is SAVISQKPSRDICQRGTSLTIQCQVDSQVTMMFWYRQQPGQSLTLIATANQGSEATYESGFVIDKFPISRPNLTFSTLTVSNMSPEDSSIYLCSASGRGYGTNEKLFFGSGTQLSVL.

For this clone: The same CDR3 can be traced to other DNA sequences in this sample. The chain joins TRBV19 to TRBJ2-5, with D perhaps TRBD1 (6 bases). Per germline, CDR1 LNHDA and CDR2 SQIVND (reference sequence). The CDR3 covers 13 residues. V lost 2 bases and J lost 5, with 9 bases in between. As DNA, the CDR3 is TGTGCCAGTAGTATACAGGGGCGGGAGACCCAGTACTTC. Its translation is CASSIQGRETQYF.

This clone was detected only a few times. J is TRBJ2-5 and V is TRBV5-1, with D hard to call. V was trimmed by 3 bases and J by 3 bases, leaving 12 bases between them. The germline gives CDR1 SGHRS, CDR2 YFSETQ. The CDR3 sequence is 14 residues long. The CDR3 sequence is CASSYYSVEETQYF. CDR3 sequence (DNA): TGCGCCAGCAGCTATTACTCGGTGGAAGAGACCCAGTACTTC.

This clone has only a few counts. The V gene is TRBV6-4, the J gene TRBJ2-2, with 10 bases that match TRBD2. Germline values: CDR1 MRHNA, CDR2 SNTAGT. This CDR3 has 15 residues. V lost 5 bases, J lost 6 bases, and 6 bases stayed unmatched. Here the CDR3 DNA reads TGTGCCAGCAGTTTTAGCGGGAGGAGTCCCGGGGAGCTGTTTTTT. Amino acids: CASSFSGRSPGELFF.

This clone was recorded a few times. The J gene is TRBJ1-2, the V gene TRBV28; D unclear. Trimming took 4 bases from V and 6 from J, leaving 6 bases between them. CDR3 length: 11 amino acids. Germline V gene lookup returns CDR1 MDHEN and CDR2 SYDVKM. This CDR3 reads CASSSFDGYTF. The CDR3 coding sequence is TGTGCCAGCAGTTCTTTTGATGGCTACACCTTC.

CDR3 nucleotide sequence: TGTGCCAGCAGTTGGCGAGCGAATACGCAGTATTTT. It codes for CASSWRANTQYF. V gene TRBV2 combines with J gene TRBJ2-3; D unclear. Germline V gives CDR1 SNHLY, CDR2 FYNNEI. The V end was cut by 5 bases, the J end by 7 bases, with 10 bases between. The CDR3 consists of 12 residues.

The V and J genes are TRBV19 and TRBJ2-7, with TRBD1 identical over 10 bases. Trimming took 4 bases from V and 2 from J; bases not matched to a gene: 5. Germline CDR1 reads LNHDA; CDR2 reads SQIVND (reference sequence). The CDR3 is made up of 15 amino acids. The chain's CDR3 is CASSRAGQGPYEQYF. The CDR3 DNA reads as TGTGCCAGTAGTAGGGCGGGACAGGGGCCCTACGAGCAGTACTTC. The whole variable domain, remainder taken from reference TRBV19 and TRBJ2-7, is DGGITQSPKYLFRKEGQNVTLSCEQNLNHDAMYWYRQDPGQGLRLIYYSQIVNDFQKGDIAEGYSVSREKKESFPLTVTSAQKNPTAFYLCASSRAGQGPYEQYFGPGTRLTVT.

The chain is built from TRBV10-3 and TRBJ2-1; 7 positions match TRBD2. The V gene's germline CDR1 is ENHRY and CDR2 SYGVKD. The CDR3 has 14 amino acids. V gave up 3 bases and J gave up 3 bases; unmatched junction bases: 2. This chain's CDR3 is CAISDPSGYNEQFF. The CDR3 nucleotides read TGTGCCATCAGTGACCCTAGCGGCTACAATGAGCAGTTCTTC.

The sample holds many counts of this clone. The chain joins TRBV4-3 to TRBJ1-2; D gene unclear. The CDR3 length is 15 residues. V was clipped by 4 bases and J by 0 bases, with 12 bases between them. Germline lookup yields CDR1 LGHNA and CDR2 YSLEER. The CDR3 loop reads CASSLGQIANYGYTF. DNA for the CDR3: TGCGCCAGCAGCCTCGGCCAAATAGCTAACTATGGCTACACCTTC.

This clone was observed a handful of times. This chain joins TRBV9 and TRBJ2-3; TRBD2 might be the D (5 bases). CDR3 length equals 13 residues. Trimming removed 0 bases from V and 6 bases from J, with 8 bases in between. Germline V CDR1 and CDR2: SGDLS, YYNGEE. CDR3 sequence reads: CASSVGPGDTQYF. CDR3 nucleotides: TGTGCCAGCAGCGTAGGACCGGGGGATACGCAGTATTTT.